The 5 T cell receptor beta chains below come from one sample, sequenced in a study of blood T cell repertoires in COVID-19. Assay used: immunoSEQ multiplex PCR; TCRdb lists only in-frame clones, some missing. The data contain about 95,000 clones, around nine tenths of them singletons. The sequencing input was peripheral blood. These receptors were obtained from a man aged 55 to 70 with COVID-19, enrolled during active disease.

This chain joins TRBV7-3 and TRBJ2-3, with a tentative D call TRBD2 (5 bases). Germline V gives CDR1 SGHTA, CDR2 FQGTGA. The CDR3 spans 15 residues. With 5 bases removed from V and 0 bases from J, the gap between germline ends came to 12 bases. The CDR3 DNA follows: TGTGCCAGCAGCCGAACTAGAGCTAGCACAGATACGCAGTATTTT. Protein: CASSRTRASTDTQYF.

This clone has a count of ten or more. The rearrangement links TRBV11-2 to TRBJ2-7; unclear D gene. V was pared by 2 bases and J by 3 bases, with 8 bases between. The CDR3 runs to 13 residues. CDR1 and CDR2 (germline): SGHAT, FQNNGV. DNA for the CDR3: TGTGCCAGCAGCTTACCCTACGGCTACGAGCAGTACTTC. This codes for CASSLPYGYEQYF. The entire variable domain, with the rest obtained from reference TRBV11-2 and TRBJ2-7, is as follows: EAGVAQSPRYKIIEKRQSVAFWCNPISGHATLYWYQQILGQGPKLLIQFQNNGVVDDSQLPKDRFSAERLKGVDSTLKIQPAKLEDSAVYLCASSLPYGYEQYFGPGTRLTVT.

Details on this clone: One end of the junction fails to match germline, which may point to a read error. The CDR3 DNA follows: TGCGCCCGCAGTCTTGGGGGGGGGCGCGCTAGTGGCTCCTACAATGAGCAGTTCTTC. Its translation is CARSLGGGRASGSYNEQFF. This sequence joins TRBV5-1 and TRBJ2-1; D perhaps matches TRBD2 (7 bases). Per germline, CDR1 SGHRS and CDR2 YFSETQ. This CDR3 is 19 amino acids long.

The V call is TRBV27, the J call TRBJ1-1, with unresolved D. Between the trimmed V and J ends, which lost 1 base and 6 bases, there was a span of 12 bases. CDR1 MNHEY and CDR2 SMNVEV come from the germline V gene (reference sequence). CDR3 length: 14 amino acids. The CDR3 nucleotides read TGTGCCAGCAGTTTATTTCCCAGGATCCCTGAAGCTTTCTTT. Encoded protein: CASSLFPRIPEAFF.

In this sample, this clone turned up a few times. The V and J genes are TRBV24-1 and TRBJ2-2; 10 bases match TRBD1. Unmatched junction bases numbered 2, after V lost 3 bases and J lost 5 bases. The germline CDR1 and CDR2 sequences are KGHDR and SFDVKD. This CDR3 is 15 amino acids long. In DNA form, the CDR3 reads TGTGCCACCAGTGATCCGGGACAGGGGACCGGGGAGCTGTTTTTT. Translation gives CATSDPGQGTGELFF.